What follows is one T cell receptor beta chain and its context. What it binds is unknown. This sample is drawn from a study of CXCR3-negative and CXCR3-positive naive CD8 T cells. Whole-study results and caveats: Naive cells positive for CXCR3 carried more hydrophobic TRB CDR3s than CXCR3-negative ones.

Germline CDR1 and CDR2: LGHNA and YNFKEQ. This CDR3 has 19 amino acids. The libraries of TRB cDNA were prepared using 5' RACE with UMI labels. After re-calling the 5' RACE reads, TCRdb lists one entry per CDR3 protein, DNA absent. This repertoire includes tens of thousands of distinct CDR3 sequences. Per CD8+ T cell subset, triplicate sorts of 250,000 to 350,000 cells each were done. Definition of naive CD8+ T cells rested on a CD45RO-CCR7+CD27+CD95- profile. The clonotype comes from a human donor in good health. Some clones in this sample may be carry-over from other donors' samples. Sequenced sample: naive CXCR3+ CD8+ T cells from blood. Subset: CD45RO-CCR7+CD27+CD95- naive CD8+ T cells expressing CXCR3 (TNR3+). The V and J genes are TRBV4-2 and TRBJ2-6; TCRdb's D gene call, TRBD1, goes unchecked for lack of DNA. CDR3 region: CASSQETTGIFSGANVLTF.